The 26 T cell receptor beta chains presented below share a single source sample, sequenced in a study of Graves' ophthalmopathy and Graves' hyperthyroidism. The sequenced template was RNA, covering the TCR beta CDR3 region. An initial RT-PCR round employing HTBI primers preceded a second-round multiplex PCR. TCRdb re-derived calls from the multiplex PCR reads in MiXCR, one entry per CDR3 protein. The sample shows a few hundred thousand distinct CDR3 sequences, about a sixth of them seen only once. Sequenced sample: peripheral blood. The origin of the receptors is an adult woman with stable Graves' hyperthyroidism.

This clonotype was seen more than once but under ten times. The CDR3 coding sequence is TGTGCCAGCAGCCTACGGACAGGGGGCGTTGATGTTAATGGCTACACCTTC. This codes for CASSLRTGGVDVNGYTF. V and J are TRBV3-1 and TRBJ1-2; 11 nucleotides agree with TRBD1. J was trimmed by 6 bases and V by 4 bases; bases with no gene match: 13. This CDR3 is built from 17 residues. CDR1 and CDR2 (germline): LGHDT, YNNKEL (reference sequence).

This clonotype was recorded at least ten times. This chain links TRBV27 with TRBJ2-5; 7 positions match TRBD1. Germline CDR1 is MNHEY and CDR2 is SMNVEV (reference sequence). CDR3 length: 14 amino acids. The trim removed 3 bases at V and 2 bases at J, leaving 3 bases unmatched. DNA for the CDR3: TGTGCCAGCAGTTTCCCGGGACAGCAAGAGACCCAGTACTTC. Translation: CASSFPGQQETQYF.

This clonotype occurred many times. V and J are TRBV6-5 and TRBJ2-5, with D perhaps TRBD2 (5 bases). This CDR3 contains 16 residues. V was pared by 0 bases and J by 2 bases, with 13 bases between. Looked up from germline, CDR1 is MNHEY and CDR2 is SVGAGI. The CDR3 DNA sequence: TGTGCCAGCAGTTACTCAGGCCGAGCGGATCAAGAGACCCAGTACTTC. Protein: CASSYSGRADQETQYF.

This clonotype was seen at least ten times. The chain uses TRBV2 and TRBJ2-2; 8 positions match TRBD1. Germline trimming cut 6 bases from V and 4 bases from J; bases unmatched to any gene: 7. Germline-derived CDR1 and CDR2 are SNHLY and FYNNEI. The CDR3 extends over 15 amino acids. The CDR3: CASSLQGVGTGELFF. In nucleotides, the CDR3 is TGTGCCAGCAGCCTACAGGGGGTCGGCACCGGGGAGCTGTTTTTT.

This clonotype was counted ten times or more. The chain links TRBV28 to TRBJ1-2; D is undetermined. CDR1 is MDHEN, CDR2 SYDVKM, per germline. This CDR3 has 13 amino acids. V lost 5 bases and J lost 2, with 9 bases in between. CDR3: CASSPIPNYGYTF. CDR3 coding DNA: TGTGCCAGCAGTCCAATACCGAACTATGGCTACACCTTC.

This clonotype was seen at least ten times. This rearrangement joins TRBV28 to TRBJ2-7; tentatively, D is TRBD2 (6 bases). The CDR3 totals 20 residues. The V end lost 2 bases, the J end lost 1 base, and 27 bases lay between the germline ends. The germline CDR1 and CDR2 sequences are MDHEN and SYDVKM. The CDR3 nucleotides are TGTGCCAGCAGTTTAGGGTATATGAGGAGGGTGAAGATAAATTCCTACGAGCAGTACTTC. It yields the protein CASSLGYMRRVKINSYEQYF.

This clonotype has only a few counts. V usage is TRBV7-3 and J usage is TRBJ2-2; the D gene is possibly TRBD1 (5 bases). CDR3 length: 17 amino acids. V was pared by 1 base and J by 3 bases, with 15 bases between. From germline, CDR1 is SGHTA and CDR2 FQGTGA. The CDR3 DNA reads as TGTGCCAGCAGCTTAAACGGTCCAGGGTCCTACACCGGGGAGCTGTTTTTT. Amino acid sequence: CASSLNGPGSYTGELFF. The full variable domain, completed using reference TRBV7-3 and TRBJ2-2, is GAGVSQTPSNKVTEKGKYVELRCDPISGHTALYWYRQSLGQGPEFLIYFQGTGAADDSGLPNDRFFAVRPEGSVSTLKIQRTERGDSAVYLCASSLNGPGSYTGELFFGEGSRLTVL.

This clonotype occurred many times. The genes are TRBV27 and TRBJ2-5, with a weak D call TRBD1 (6 bases). The V gene's germline CDR1 is MNHEY and CDR2 SMNVEV (reference sequence). The CDR3 contains 15 residues. The V and J ends lost 0 bases and 7 bases respectively, with 15 bases between them. The CDR3 spells CASSLSSRGAGTQYF. The CDR3 coding sequence is TGTGCCAGCAGTTTATCGTCCAGGGGCGCTGGGACCCAGTACTTC.

In this sample, this clonotype turned up many times. V usage is TRBV2 and J usage is TRBJ2-5; the D is unclear. Trimming removed 10 bases from V and 5 bases from J, with 17 bases in between. The CDR3 contains 13 residues. CDR1 and CDR2 (germline): SNHLY, FYNNEI. This CDR3 reads CANSQSVYETQYF. In DNA, the CDR3 is TGTGCCAACTCACAGAGCGTATACGAGACCCAGTACTTC. The full variable domain, with the rest looked up from reference TRBV2 and TRBJ2-5, is EPEVTQTPSHQVTQMGQEVILRCVPISNHLYFYWYRQILGQKVEFLVSFYNNEISEKSEIFDDQFSVERPDGSNFTLKIRSTKLEDSAMYFCANSQSVYETQYFGPGTRLLVL.

As concerns this clonotype: Without the conserved terminal phenylalanine or tryptophan, this CDR3 likely stems from a read error. The V and J genes are TRBV12-3 or TRBV12-4 and TRBJ1-5, with a possible D match to TRBD1 (5 bases). The CDR3 consists of 17 residues. Trimming removed 5 bases from V and 0 bases from J, with 17 bases in between. In nucleotides, the CDR3 is TGTGCCAGCAGTATGGGCTTTTGGGGGAATAGCAATCAGCCCCAGCATTTG. Translation gives CASSMGFWGNSNQPQHL.

Only a few counts were recorded for this clonotype. The CDR3 bases are TGCAGTGCTAGAGATACCGGGACAGGGAGTTCACCCCTCCACTTT. This gives the protein CSARDTGTGSSPLHF. The chain links TRBV20-1 to TRBJ1-6; 9 nucleotides agree with TRBD1. The length of the CDR3 is 15 residues. Germline V gene sequence: CDR1 DFQATT, CDR2 SNEGSKA (reference sequence). V gave up 0 bases and J gave up 9 bases; unmatched junction bases: 6.

In nucleotides, the CDR3 is TGTGCCAGCAGTGCTCGAGCGGGACAGTACGAGCAGTACTTC. It yields the protein CASSARAGQYEQYF. The V gene is TRBV3-1, the J gene TRBJ2-7, with D tentatively TRBD1 or TRBD2 (7 bases each). The CDR3 length is 14 residues. V lost 6 bases and J lost 4, with 16 bases in between. The germline gives CDR1 LGHDT, CDR2 YNNKEL (reference sequence).

The V gene is TRBV29-1, the J gene TRBJ2-5; 7 positions agree with TRBD1. The CDR3 length is 16 residues. Unmatched junction bases numbered 15, after V lost 4 bases and J lost 4 bases. Germline assignment: CDR1 SQVTM and CDR2 ANQGSEA. The CDR3 region is CSVGSGTVGGAETQYF. CDR3 DNA: TGCAGCGTTGGTTCCGGGACAGTTGGGGGAGCAGAGACCCAGTACTTC.

This clonotype was recorded many times. The gene calls are TRBV6-1 and TRBJ2-2; 13 bases line up with TRBD2. Germline trimming cut 6 bases from V and 13 bases from J; bases unmatched to any gene: 17. This CDR3 region has 17 residues. Germline CDR1 MNHNS, CDR2 SASEGT. The CDR3 is CASRALGLAGITWVLFF. The DNA for the CDR3 is TGTGCCAGCAGAGCACTGGGACTAGCGGGAATAACATGGGTGCTGTTTTTT.

There are many counts of this clonotype. The chain combines TRBV24-1 with TRBJ1-1; a possible D gene is TRBD1 (6 bases). V was clipped by 3 bases and J by 3 bases, with 13 bases between them. This CDR3 region has 15 residues. Looked up from germline, CDR1 is KGHDR and CDR2 is SFDVKD. For the CDR3, the DNA is TGTGCCACCAGTGATCCCAAGGCAGGGGACACTGAAGCTTTCTTT. It encodes CATSDPKAGDTEAFF.

This chain joins TRBV3-1 and TRBJ1-3; D is unresolved. The germline V gene encodes CDR1 LGHDT and CDR2 YNNKEL (reference sequence). The V end lost 4 bases, the J end lost 0 bases, and 10 bases lay between the germline ends. The CDR3 loop spans 15 amino acids. CDR3 residues: CASSPWTDSGNTIYF. The CDR3 DNA reads as TGTGCCAGCAGCCCCTGGACGGACTCTGGAAACACCATATATTTT.

The sample holds many counts of this clonotype. The chain recombines TRBV29-1 with TRBJ2-5; possible D gene TRBD2, 6 bases. From germline, CDR1 is SQVTM and CDR2 ANQGSEA. V lost 4 bases, J lost 5 bases, and 17 bases lay in between. This CDR3 spans 14 amino acids. This chain's CDR3 is CSVVTLGSGETQYF. Here the CDR3 DNA reads TGCAGCGTTGTTACGTTAGGGAGCGGGGAGACCCAGTACTTC. The full variable domain, with the rest looked up from reference TRBV29-1 and TRBJ2-5, is SAVISQKPSRDICQRGTSLTIQCQVDSQVTMMFWYRQQPGQSLTLIATANQGSEATYESGFVIDKFPISRPNLTFSTLTVSNMSPEDSSIYLCSVVTLGSGETQYFGPGTRLLVL.

This clonotype has at least ten counts. At one end the junction does not follow the germline gene, possibly because of a read error. The V and J genes are TRBV28 and TRBJ2-7, with a tentative D call TRBD1 (6 bases). This CDR3 contains 14 residues. The germline V gene has CDR1 MDHEN and CDR2 SYDVKM. This chain's CDR3 is CASSSGQSRYEQYF. The CDR3 DNA sequence: TGTGCCAGCAGTTCCGGACAGAGCCGCTACGAACAGTACTTC.

This clonotype was counted at least ten times. The J gene is TRBJ2-5, the V gene TRBV5-1, with D unclear. V dropped 2 bases and J dropped 5 bases, with 16 bases sitting between them. The CDR3 runs to 15 residues. Germline V gene sequence: CDR1 SGHRS, CDR2 YFSETQ. Here the CDR3 reads CASSFGQEIWETQYF. CDR3 in DNA: TGCGCCAGCAGCTTCGGTCAGGAGATTTGGGAGACCCAGTACTTC.

This clonotype was counted ten times or more. This chain joins TRBV7-8 and TRBJ2-2; D may be TRBD1 or TRBD2 (6 bases each). Deletions cut 4 bases from V and 0 bases from J, with 12 bases between. Per germline, CDR1 SGHVS and CDR2 FQNEAQ. This CDR3 has 16 amino acids. CDR3 amino acids: CASSSWGATNTGELFF. The CDR3 region has the DNA TGTGCCAGCAGCTCATGGGGGGCAACGAACACCGGGGAGCTGTTTTTT.

This clonotype has at least ten counts. V gene TRBV27 combines with J gene TRBJ1-5, with D possibly being TRBD1 (6 bases). Trimming removed 4 bases at V and 1 base at J, with 8 bases between. The germline CDR1 and CDR2 sequences are MNHEY and SMNVEV (reference sequence). This CDR3 comprises 14 residues. DNA for the CDR3: TGTGCCAGCAGTTGGGGGGGCAGCAATCAGCCCCAGCATTTT. Translation gives CASSWGGSNQPQHF.

The chain combines TRBV6-4 with TRBJ2-7, with 8 bases identical to TRBD1. Germline CDR1 is MRHNA and CDR2 is SNTAGT. The CDR3 contains 14 residues. Trimming at V came to 5 bases and at J to 7 bases, leaving 10 bases not matched to a gene. The CDR3 reads CASSYLQGALEQYF. The CDR3, as DNA: TGTGCCAGCAGTTATTTGCAGGGGGCGCTTGAGCAGTACTTC.

This clonotype showed up many times. This sequence joins TRBV4-1 and TRBJ2-7; a possible D gene is TRBD2 (5 bases). Trimming took off 0 bases at V and 4 bases at J, with 13 bases between the two ends. There are 15 residues in the CDR3. Germline V gene sequence: CDR1 MGHRA, CDR2 YSYEKL. This CDR3 reads CASSQEAIGEYEQYF. The DNA of the CDR3 is TGCGCCAGCAGCCAAGAAGCCATCGGGGAATACGAGCAGTACTTC.

This clonotype has a count of ten or more. The CDR3 region has the DNA TGCAGTGTCCACGAGGGACGCGGAAACACCATATATTTT. The encoded protein is CSVHEGRGNTIYF. The chain employs TRBV20-1 and TRBJ1-3; a weak D match, TRBD1 (5 bases). V shed 7 bases and J shed 4 bases, with 14 bases lying between them. Germline V gives CDR1 DFQATT, CDR2 SNEGSKA (reference sequence). The CDR3 is 13 residues long.

J is TRBJ2-5 and V is TRBV19, with 7 bases identical to TRBD1. The CDR3 is 15 amino acids. J was trimmed by 5 bases and V by 3 bases; bases with no gene match: 9. Per the germline V gene, CDR1 is LNHDA and CDR2 is SQIVND (reference sequence). Here the CDR3 DNA reads TGTGCCAGTAGTATGGCCACAGGGGTATGGGAGACCCAGTACTTC. This encodes CASSMATGVWETQYF. Filled out from reference TRBV19 and TRBJ2-5, the complete variable domain reads DGGITQSPKYLFRKEGQNVTLSCEQNLNHDAMYWYRQDPGQGLRLIYYSQIVNDFQKGDIAEGYSVSREKKESFPLTVTSAQKNPTAFYLCASSMATGVWETQYFGPGTRLLVL.

This clonotype was counted ten times or more. The chain uses TRBV6-5 and TRBJ1-1; D unresolved. The CDR3 extends over 14 amino acids. Deletions cut 2 bases from V and 3 bases from J, with 10 bases between. In germline, CDR1 is MNHEY, CDR2 SVGAGI. CDR3 sequence (DNA): TGTGCCAGCAGTTACAGGCAGGTCGACACTGAAGCTTTCTTT. Protein sequence: CASSYRQVDTEAFF.